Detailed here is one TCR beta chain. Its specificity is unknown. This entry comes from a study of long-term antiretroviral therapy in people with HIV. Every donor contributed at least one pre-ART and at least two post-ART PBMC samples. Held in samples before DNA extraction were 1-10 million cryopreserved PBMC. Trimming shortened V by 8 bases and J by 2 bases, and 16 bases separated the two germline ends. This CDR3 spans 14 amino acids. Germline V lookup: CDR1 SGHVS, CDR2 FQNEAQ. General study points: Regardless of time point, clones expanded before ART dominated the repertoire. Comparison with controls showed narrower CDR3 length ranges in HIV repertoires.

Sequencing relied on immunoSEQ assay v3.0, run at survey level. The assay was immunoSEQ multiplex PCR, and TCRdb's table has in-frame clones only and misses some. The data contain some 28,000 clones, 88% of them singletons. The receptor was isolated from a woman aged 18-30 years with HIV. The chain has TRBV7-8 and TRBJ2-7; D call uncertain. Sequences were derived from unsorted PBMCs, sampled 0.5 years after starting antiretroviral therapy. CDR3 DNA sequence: TGTGCCAGCTCCTCCTTGGGCGGAGCCTACGAGCAGTACTTC. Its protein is CASSSLGGAYEQYF.